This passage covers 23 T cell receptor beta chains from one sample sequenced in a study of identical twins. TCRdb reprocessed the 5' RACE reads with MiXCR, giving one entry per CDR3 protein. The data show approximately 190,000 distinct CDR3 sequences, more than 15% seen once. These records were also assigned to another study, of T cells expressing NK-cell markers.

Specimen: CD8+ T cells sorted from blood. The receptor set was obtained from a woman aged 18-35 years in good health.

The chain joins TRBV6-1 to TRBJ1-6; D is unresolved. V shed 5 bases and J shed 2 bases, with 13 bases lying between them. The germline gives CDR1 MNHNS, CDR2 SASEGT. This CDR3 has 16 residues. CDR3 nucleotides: TGTGCCAGCAGTCTTTCTGGGGAGACCTATAATTCACCCCTCCACTTT. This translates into CASSLSGETYNSPLHF.

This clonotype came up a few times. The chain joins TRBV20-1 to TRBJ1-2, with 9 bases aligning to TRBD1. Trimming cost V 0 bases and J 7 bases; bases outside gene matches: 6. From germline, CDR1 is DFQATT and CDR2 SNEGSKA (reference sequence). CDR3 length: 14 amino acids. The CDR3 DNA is TGCAGTGCTAGAGATTGGGACAGGGAGCTTGGCTACACCTTC. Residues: CSARDWDRELGYTF.

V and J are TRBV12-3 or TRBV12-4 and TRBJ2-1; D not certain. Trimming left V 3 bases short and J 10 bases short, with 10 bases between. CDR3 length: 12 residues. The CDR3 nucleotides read TGTGCCAGCAGTTTGATTAAGGCCGAGCAGTTCTTC. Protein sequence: CASSLIKAEQFF.

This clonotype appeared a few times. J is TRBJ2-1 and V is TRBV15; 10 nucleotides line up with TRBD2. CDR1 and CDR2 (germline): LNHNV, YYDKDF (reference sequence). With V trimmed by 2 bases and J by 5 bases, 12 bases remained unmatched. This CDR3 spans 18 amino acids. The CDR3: CATSRSPLQREGDNEQFF. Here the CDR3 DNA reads TGTGCCACCAGCAGATCCCCGCTACAGCGGGAGGGGGACAATGAGCAGTTCTTC.

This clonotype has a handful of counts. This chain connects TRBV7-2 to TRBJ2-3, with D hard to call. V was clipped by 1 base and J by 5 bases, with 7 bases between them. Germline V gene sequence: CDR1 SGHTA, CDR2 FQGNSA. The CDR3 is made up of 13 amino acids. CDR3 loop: CASSLESGDTQYF. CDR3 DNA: TGTGCCAGCAGCTTAGAGTCGGGAGATACGCAGTATTTT.

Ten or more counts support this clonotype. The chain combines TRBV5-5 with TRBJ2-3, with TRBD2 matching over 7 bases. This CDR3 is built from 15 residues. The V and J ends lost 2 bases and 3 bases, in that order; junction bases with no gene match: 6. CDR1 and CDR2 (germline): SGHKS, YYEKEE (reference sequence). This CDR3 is CASSFRGSGTDTQYF. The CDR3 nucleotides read TGTGCCAGCAGCTTCCGCGGGAGCGGGACAGATACGCAGTATTTT.

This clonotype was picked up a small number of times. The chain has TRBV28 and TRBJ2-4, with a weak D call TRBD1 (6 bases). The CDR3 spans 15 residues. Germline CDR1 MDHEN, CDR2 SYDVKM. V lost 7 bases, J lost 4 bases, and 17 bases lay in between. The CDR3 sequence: CASTPPRDTKNIQYF. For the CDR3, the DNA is TGTGCCAGCACCCCCCCGAGGGACACAAAAAACATTCAGTACTTC.

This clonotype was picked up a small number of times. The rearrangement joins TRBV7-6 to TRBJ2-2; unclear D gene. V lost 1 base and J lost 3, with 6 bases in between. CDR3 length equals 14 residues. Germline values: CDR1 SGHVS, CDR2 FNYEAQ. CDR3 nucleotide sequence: TGTGCCAGCAGCTTAGTGATCCACACCGGGGAGCTGTTTTTT. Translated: CASSLVIHTGELFF.

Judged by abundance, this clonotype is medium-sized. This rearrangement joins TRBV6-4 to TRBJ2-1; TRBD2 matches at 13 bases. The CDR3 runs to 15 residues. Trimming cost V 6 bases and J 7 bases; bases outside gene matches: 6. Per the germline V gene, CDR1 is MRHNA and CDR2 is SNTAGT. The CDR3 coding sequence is TGTGCCAGCAGCGCGACTAGCGGGGGGAGTAATGAGCAGTTCTTC. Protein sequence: CASSATSGGSNEQFF.

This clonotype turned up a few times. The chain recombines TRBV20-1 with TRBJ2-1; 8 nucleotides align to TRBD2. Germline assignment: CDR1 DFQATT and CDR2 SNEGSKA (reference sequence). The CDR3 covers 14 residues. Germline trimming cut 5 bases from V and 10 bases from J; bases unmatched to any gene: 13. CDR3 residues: CSAPTLSGTPEQFF. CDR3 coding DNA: TGCAGTGCTCCCACCCTTAGCGGGACACCCGAGCAGTTCTTC.

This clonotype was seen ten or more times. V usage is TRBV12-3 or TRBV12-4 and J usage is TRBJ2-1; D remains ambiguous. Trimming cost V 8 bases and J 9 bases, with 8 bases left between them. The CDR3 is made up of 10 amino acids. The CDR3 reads CASGFGEQFF. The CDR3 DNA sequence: TGTGCCAGCGGGTTTGGTGAGCAGTTCTTC.

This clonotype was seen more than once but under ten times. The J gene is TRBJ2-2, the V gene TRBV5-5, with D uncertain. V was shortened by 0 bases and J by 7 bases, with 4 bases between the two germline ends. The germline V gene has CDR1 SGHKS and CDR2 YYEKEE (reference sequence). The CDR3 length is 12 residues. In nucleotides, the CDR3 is TGTGCCAGCAGCTTGGTTCGCGGGGAGCTGTTTTTT. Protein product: CASSLVRGELFF.

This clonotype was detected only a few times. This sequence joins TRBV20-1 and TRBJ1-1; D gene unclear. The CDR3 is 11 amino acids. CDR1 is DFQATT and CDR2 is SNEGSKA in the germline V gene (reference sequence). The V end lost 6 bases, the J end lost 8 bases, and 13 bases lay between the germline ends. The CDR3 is CSAPGQEEAFF. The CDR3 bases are TGCAGTGCCCCCGGCCAGGAAGAAGCTTTCTTT.

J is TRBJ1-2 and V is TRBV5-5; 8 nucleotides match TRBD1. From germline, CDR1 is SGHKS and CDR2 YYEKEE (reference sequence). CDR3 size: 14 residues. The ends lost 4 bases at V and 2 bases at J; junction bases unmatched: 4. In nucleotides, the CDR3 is TGTGCCAGCAGCGAACGACAGGGGAACTATGGCTACACCTTC. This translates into CASSERQGNYGYTF.

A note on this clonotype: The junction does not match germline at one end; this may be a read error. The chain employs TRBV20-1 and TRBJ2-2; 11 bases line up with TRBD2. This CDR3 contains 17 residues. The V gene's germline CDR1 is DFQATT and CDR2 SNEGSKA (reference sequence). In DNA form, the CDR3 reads TGCTGTGCTAGAGACTTACTTAGCGGGAGGGCCACCGGGGAGCTGTTTTTT. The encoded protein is CCARDLLSGRATGELFF.

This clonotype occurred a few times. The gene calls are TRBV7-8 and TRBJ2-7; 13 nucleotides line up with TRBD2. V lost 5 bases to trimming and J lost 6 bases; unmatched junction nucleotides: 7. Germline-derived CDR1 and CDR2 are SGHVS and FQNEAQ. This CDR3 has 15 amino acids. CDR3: CASSPTSGGAFEQYF. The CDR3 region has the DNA TGTGCCAGCAGCCCCACTAGCGGGGGGGCCTTCGAGCAGTACTTC.

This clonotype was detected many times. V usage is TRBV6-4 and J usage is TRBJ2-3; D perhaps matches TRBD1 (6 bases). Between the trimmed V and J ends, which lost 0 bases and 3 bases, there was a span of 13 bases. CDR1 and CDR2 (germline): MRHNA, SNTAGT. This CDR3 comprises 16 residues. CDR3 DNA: TGTGCCAGCAGTGACTCGAGTGGGGGCGGTACAGATACGCAGTATTTT. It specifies CASSDSSGGGTDTQYF.

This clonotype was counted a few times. The CDR3 sequence: CSAETGTSGEQFF. The CDR3 DNA reads as TGCAGTGCTGAGACCGGGACTAGCGGGGAGCAGTTCTTC. The chain recombines TRBV20-1 with TRBJ2-1, with 12 bases matching TRBD2. The CDR3 covers 13 residues. Looked up from germline, CDR1 is DFQATT and CDR2 is SNEGSKA (reference sequence). The V gene end was trimmed by 5 bases and the J gene end by 10 bases; junction bases not matched to a gene: 6.

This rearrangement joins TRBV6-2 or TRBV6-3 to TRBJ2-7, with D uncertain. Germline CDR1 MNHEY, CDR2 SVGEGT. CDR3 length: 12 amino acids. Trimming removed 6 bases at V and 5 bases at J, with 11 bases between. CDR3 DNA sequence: TGTGCCAGCAGATCCCTTGGGGACGAGCAGTACTTC. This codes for CASRSLGDEQYF.

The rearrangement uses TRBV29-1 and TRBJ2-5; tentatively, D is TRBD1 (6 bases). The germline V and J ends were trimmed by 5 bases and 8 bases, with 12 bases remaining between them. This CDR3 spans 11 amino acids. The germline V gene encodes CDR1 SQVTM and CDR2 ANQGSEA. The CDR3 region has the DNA TGCAGCGTTATAAACAGGGAAACCCAGTACTTC. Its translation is CSVINRETQYF.

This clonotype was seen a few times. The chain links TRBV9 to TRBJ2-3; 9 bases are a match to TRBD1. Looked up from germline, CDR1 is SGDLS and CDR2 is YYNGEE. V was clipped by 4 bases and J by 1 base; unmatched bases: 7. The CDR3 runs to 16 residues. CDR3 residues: CASSSHRTGGTDTQYF. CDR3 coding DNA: TGTGCCAGCAGCTCCCACCGGACAGGGGGCACAGATACGCAGTATTTT.

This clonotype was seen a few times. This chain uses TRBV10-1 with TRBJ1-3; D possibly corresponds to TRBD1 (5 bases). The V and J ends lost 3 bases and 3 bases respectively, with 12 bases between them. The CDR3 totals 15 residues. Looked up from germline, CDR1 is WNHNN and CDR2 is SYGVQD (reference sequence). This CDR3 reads CASSDPGTDGNTIYF. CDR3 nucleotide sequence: TGCGCCAGCAGTGACCCGGGGACTGATGGAAACACCATATATTTT.

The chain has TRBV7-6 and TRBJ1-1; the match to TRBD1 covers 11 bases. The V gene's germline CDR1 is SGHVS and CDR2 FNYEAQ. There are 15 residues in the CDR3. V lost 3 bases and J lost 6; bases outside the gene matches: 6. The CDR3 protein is CASSFGTGGTPEAFF. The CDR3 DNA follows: TGTGCCAGCAGCTTTGGGACAGGGGGGACCCCTGAAGCTTTCTTT.